Below are 18 T cell receptor beta chains sequenced from a single sample in a study of T cells in Graves' hyperthyroidism and ophthalmopathy. RNA transcripts were the template for amplifying TCR beta CDR3 regions. An initial round of RT-PCR targeting the TCR CDR3 relied on the HTBI primer set. TCRdb passed the multiplex PCR reads through MiXCR, listing each CDR3 protein once. The sample includes 300,000 to 400,000 distinct CDR3 sequences, 15% to 20% seen only once; the top ten take around 54%. The specimen was blood. The receptors here all came from a woman aged 45 to 65 with Graves' hyperthyroidism.

This chain uses TRBV7-3 with TRBJ2-3; 11 bases fit TRBD1. V lost 4 bases to trimming and J lost 6 bases; unmatched junction nucleotides: 6. The CDR3 is 15 residues long. Germline CDR1 SGHTA, CDR2 FQGTGA. DNA for the CDR3: TGTGCCAGCAGCTCTTCGGGACAGGGGGGCGATACGCAGTATTTT. This sequence encodes CASSSSGQGGDTQYF.

This clonotype appeared many times. The chain couples TRBV28 to TRBJ2-3; 10 nucleotides agree with TRBD2. V shed 3 bases and J 4 bases; nucleotides not matched to a gene: 4. In germline, CDR1 is MDHEN, CDR2 SYDVKM. This CDR3 spans 15 amino acids. The CDR3 bases are TGTGCCAGCAGTTTTAGTCTAGCGGGAGCAGATACGCAGTATTTT. Its protein product is CASSFSLAGADTQYF.

This clonotype has a count of ten or more. The rearrangement links TRBV28 to TRBJ1-2, with D perhaps TRBD1 (5 bases). CDR1 is MDHEN, CDR2 SYDVKM, per germline. V was clipped by 6 bases and J by 5 bases, with 25 bases between them. This CDR3 is built from 17 residues. The DNA of the CDR3 is TGTGCCAGCAGCCTTAGGGTAGGGGCGGTATGGAGTTATGGCTACACCTTC. Its translation is CASSLRVGAVWSYGYTF.

This clonotype was seen at least ten times. The V call is TRBV7-9, the J call TRBJ2-1; either TRBD1 or TRBD2 may fit D (7 bases each). In germline, CDR1 is SEHNR, CDR2 FQNEAQ (reference sequence). The V and J ends lost 5 bases and 7 bases respectively, with 18 bases between them. The CDR3 covers 15 residues. CDR3 loop: CASSRMIQGGNEQFF. CDR3 nucleotides: TGTGCCAGCAGCCGTATGATCCAGGGGGGGAATGAGCAGTTCTTC.

In regard to this clonotype: Compared with germline, one end of the junction differs, possibly owing to a read error. The chain employs TRBV29-1 and TRBJ2-7; 9 positions match TRBD2. Germline V gives CDR1 SQVTM, CDR2 ANQGSEA. The CDR3 runs to 14 residues. The CDR3 here is CIGERGRESYEQYF. In DNA, the CDR3 is TGTATCGGGGAGCGCGGGAGGGAATCCTACGAGCAGTACTTC.

This clonotype was counted at least ten times. J is TRBJ1-6 and V is TRBV6-5; 12 bases are shared with TRBD1. The CDR3 covers 17 residues. The germline gives CDR1 MNHEY, CDR2 SVGAGI. The J segment lost 9 bases and the V segment lost 2 bases, leaving 8 bases of the junction unmatched. CDR3 region: CASSYGTGGLYGSPLHF. For the CDR3, the DNA is TGTGCCAGCAGTTACGGGACAGGGGGCTTGTATGGTTCACCCCTCCACTTT.

This clonotype was detected many times. The chain has TRBV24-1 and TRBJ2-3; D may be TRBD1 (6 bases). The length of the CDR3 is 15 residues. V lost 1 base and J lost 4, with 11 bases in between. CDR1 KGHDR and CDR2 SFDVKD come from the germline V gene. The CDR3: CATSDFGQGPDTQYF. Here the CDR3 DNA reads TGTGCCACCAGTGATTTTGGGCAGGGGCCAGATACGCAGTATTTT.

This chain connects TRBV9 to TRBJ2-2; D is unresolved. This CDR3 has 13 residues. The V and J ends lost 1 base and 7 bases respectively, with 8 bases between them. CDR1 and CDR2 (germline): SGDLS, YYNGEE. The CDR3 sequence: CASSVMGYGELFF. The CDR3 bases are TGTGCCAGCAGCGTAATGGGGTACGGGGAGCTGTTTTTT.

Many counts were recorded for this clonotype. The V call is TRBV6-1, the J call TRBJ2-2; 11 nucleotides align to TRBD2. V was pared by 6 bases and J by 0 bases, with 3 bases of the junction left unmatched. The CDR3 totals 16 residues. Germline CDR1 is MNHNS and CDR2 is SASEGT. Here the CDR3 reads CASRKTSGANTGELFF. As DNA, the CDR3 is TGTGCCAGCAGGAAGACTAGCGGGGCGAACACCGGGGAGCTGTTTTTT.

On this clonotype itself: A much larger clone is a single base away; this may be a read error. The chain is built from TRBV20-1 and TRBJ2-1; 11 bases fit TRBD1. The J call is doubtful: the DNA matches TRBJ2-7 better. Germline lookup yields CDR1 DFQATT and CDR2 SNEGSKA (reference sequence). This CDR3 region has 14 residues. The CDR3 nucleotides read TGCAGTGCTAGTCGGACAGGGGGCTACAATGAGCAGTACTTC. It specifies CSASRTGGYNEQYF.

This clonotype was picked up many times. This chain uses TRBV20-1 with TRBJ1-6; the D gene is possibly TRBD1 (6 bases). Germline CDR1 is DFQATT and CDR2 is SNEGSKA (reference sequence). Trimming stripped 0 bases from V and 7 bases from J, with 16 bases between. The CDR3 is 16 amino acids. CDR3 residues: CSARDNREGGNSPLHF. The CDR3 coding sequence is TGCAGTGCTAGAGATAACAGGGAAGGAGGCAATTCACCCCTCCACTTT.

Notes on this clonotype: This may arise from a read error, as a much more abundant clone is one base away. V and J are TRBV10-1 and TRBJ2-7; D is unresolved. This CDR3 has 14 amino acids. The germline V gene encodes CDR1 WNHNN and CDR2 SYGVQD (reference sequence). The V end lost 6 bases, the J end lost 5 bases, and 17 bases lay between the germline ends. CDR3 nucleotides: TGCGCCAGCAGCTCCTACGGATTTTTGGACGAGCAGTACGTC. Its translation is CASSSYGFLDEQYV.

This clonotype was found many times. The chain joins TRBV11-2 to TRBJ2-1, with D perhaps matching TRBD1 or TRBD2 (5 bases each). Trimming stripped 5 bases from V and 6 bases from J, with 8 bases between. In germline, CDR1 is SGHAT, CDR2 FQNNGV. The CDR3 spans 12 residues. This CDR3 is CASSGDLNEQFF. In nucleotides, the CDR3 is TGTGCCAGCAGCGGGGACCTCAATGAGCAGTTCTTC.

The chain carries TRBV19 and TRBJ1-2; D is ambiguous. CDR3 length equals 16 residues. With 2 bases removed from V and 4 bases from J, the gap between germline ends came to 17 bases. Per the germline V gene, CDR1 is LNHDA and CDR2 is SQIVND (reference sequence). The CDR3 nucleotides read TGTGCCAGTAGTATAACCCCCGGCGGGGATGGCTATGGCTACACCTTC. Translation gives CASSITPGGDGYGYTF.

In this sample, this clonotype turned up once. The chain joins TRBV14 to TRBJ2-5, with D uncertain. The V and J ends lost 0 bases and 5 bases respectively, with 7 bases between them. This CDR3 is 13 amino acids long. The V gene's germline CDR1 is SGHDN and CDR2 FVKESK. In DNA, the CDR3 is TGTGCCAGCAGCCAAGATGTGGGGGAGACCCAGTACTTC. Its translation is CASSQDVGETQYF.

This clonotype appeared many times. The V and J genes are TRBV20-1 and TRBJ2-5; possibly TRBD1 or TRBD2 for D (6 bases each). The CDR3 length is 17 residues. V lost 0 bases to trimming and J lost 2 bases, with 19 bases between them. Germline V gene sequence: CDR1 DFQATT, CDR2 SNEGSKA (reference sequence). The CDR3 is CSARDRWGARLQETQYF. The DNA of the CDR3 is TGCAGTGCTAGAGATCGGTGGGGGGCCCGCCTTCAAGAGACCCAGTACTTC.

This clonotype was seen ten or more times. The rearrangement uses TRBV6-1 and TRBJ2-1; possibly TRBD1 for D (5 bases). Germline lookup yields CDR1 MNHNS and CDR2 SASEGT. The CDR3 covers 15 residues. Trimming removed 6 bases at V and 2 bases at J, with 14 bases between. The CDR3 loop reads CASSNTGSTYNEQFF. CDR3 DNA sequence: TGTGCCAGCAGCAATACAGGTTCCACCTACAATGAGCAGTTCTTC.

This clonotype was observed at least ten times. The rearrangement uses TRBV2 and TRBJ1-2; no firm D call. There are 13 residues in the CDR3. V lost 4 bases and J lost 4, with 10 bases in between. Germline CDR1 and CDR2: SNHLY and FYNNEI. The CDR3 is CASSGASIYGYTF. The CDR3 bases are TGTGCCAGCAGTGGGGCCTCGATCTATGGCTACACCTTC.